This T cell receptor beta chain stems from a study of T cell changes during pregnancy in multiple sclerosis. Generated by immunoSEQ multiplex PCR, the TCRdb table keeps only in-frame clones and is missing some. The table includes about 120,000 clones, 90% to 95% detected once. V shed 0 bases and J shed 0 bases, with 14 bases lying between them. Germline V gene data show CDR1 as PRHDT and CDR2 as FYEKMQ (reference sequence). CDR3 length: 17 amino acids. The sample consisted of peripheral blood, taken before pregnancy. The J gene is TRBJ1-2, the V gene TRBV13, with D possibly being TRBD1 (6 bases). The TCR originated in a female donor with multiple sclerosis, enrolled in a pregnancy study. CDR3: CASSLGQGEGANYGYTF. CDR3 nucleotide sequence: TGTGCCAGCAGCTTAGGCCAGGGAGAGGGGGCTAACTATGGCTACACCTTC. The full variable domain, completed using reference TRBV13 and TRBJ1-2, is AAGVIQSPRHLIKEKRETATLKCYPIPRHDTVYWYQQGPGQDPQFLISFYEKMQSDKGSIPDRFSAQQFSDYHSELNMSSLELGDSALYFCASSLGQGEGANYGYTFGSGTRLTVV.